The 11 T cell receptor beta chains presented below share a single source sample, sequenced in a study of radiotherapy plus CTLA-4 blockade in lung cancer (dated by TCRdb to 2017 to 2018). The library came from the immunoSEQ multiplex PCR assay. TCRdb stores this immuneACCESS table with in-frame sequences only. Part of the clones is absent; in the studies checked, under half of the shortfall reflects unresolved V genes, and no reason is known for the rest. The table for this sample lists about 60,000 clones; around 80% of them were counted only once. 3.5% to 4% of the sample goes to the ten largest clones. The sequences come from peripheral blood, collected from a patient treated with radiotherapy plus ipilimumab. The receptors were sampled from a human donor with non-small cell lung cancer who had a partial response to radiotherapy plus ipilimumab.

The rearrangement links TRBV11-1 to TRBJ2-5; the D is unclear. V dropped 5 bases and J dropped 0 bases, with 13 bases sitting between them. There are 15 residues in the CDR3. Germline values: CDR1 SGHAT, CDR2 FQDESV (reference sequence). The CDR3 spells CASSPPVLDQETQYF. The CDR3 bases are TGTGCCAGCAGCCCACCGGTCTTGGACCAAGAGACCCAGTACTTC.

V and J are TRBV5-8 and TRBJ2-5; 7 bases fit TRBD1. Unmatched junction bases numbered 6, after V lost 5 bases and J lost 5 bases. The V gene's germline CDR1 is SGHTS and CDR2 YDEGEE. The CDR3 contains 13 residues. CDR3: CASRATGAETQYF. The CDR3 DNA reads as TGTGCCAGCAGGGCTACAGGGGCGGAGACCCAGTACTTC.

The J gene is TRBJ2-1, the V gene TRBV5-5, with no clear D. Trimming cost V 0 bases and J 9 bases, with 7 bases left between them. Germline CDR1 SGHKS, CDR2 YYEKEE (reference sequence). The CDR3 sequence is 12 residues long. This chain's CDR3 is CASSLGLGEQFF. For the CDR3, the DNA is TGTGCCAGCAGCTTGGGACTCGGTGAGCAGTTCTTC.

The chain has TRBV5-1 and TRBJ2-1; TRBD2 aligns across 16 bases. The junction had 6 bases not matched to a gene; V was cut back by 3 bases and J by 6 bases. CDR3 length: 17 residues. Per the germline V gene, CDR1 is SGHRS and CDR2 is YFSETQ. CDR3 protein: CASSSGLAGGRSNEQFF. CDR3 coding DNA: TGCGCCAGCAGCTCGGGACTAGCGGGGGGGCGTAGCAATGAGCAGTTCTTC.

The J gene is TRBJ1-3, the V gene TRBV9; D is possibly TRBD1 (6 bases). This CDR3 region has 15 residues. The V end was cut by 0 bases, the J end by 4 bases, with 11 bases between. The germline V gene encodes CDR1 SGDLS and CDR2 YYNGEE. The CDR3 region is CASSVDGTRGNTIYF. For the CDR3, the DNA is TGTGCCAGCAGCGTAGACGGGACAAGAGGAAACACCATATATTTT. Based on the CDR3 plus reference TRBV9 and TRBJ1-3, the full variable domain is DSGVTQTPKHLITATGQRVTLRCSPRSGDLSVYWYQQSLDQGLQFLIQYYNGEERAKGNILERFSAQQFPDLHSELNLSSLELGDSALYFCASSVDGTRGNTIYFGEGSWLTVV.

The chain recombines TRBV4-2 with TRBJ2-1; 8 nucleotides agree with TRBD2. Germline assignment: CDR1 LGHNA and CDR2 YNFKEQ. After removal of 0 bases from V and 3 bases from J, the junction contained 7 bases not matched to a gene. The CDR3 length is 17 residues. CDR3 region: CASSQDSRTSHYNEQFF. DNA of the CDR3: TGTGCCAGCAGCCAAGATAGCCGGACTAGCCACTACAATGAGCAGTTCTTC.

This chain connects TRBV9 to TRBJ1-1; possibly TRBD1 for D (6 bases). The V gene's germline CDR1 is SGDLS and CDR2 YYNGEE. Trimming cost V 4 bases and J 1 base, with 11 bases left between them. This CDR3 is 14 amino acids long. CDR3 residues: CASSWGHSNTEAFF. DNA of the CDR3: TGTGCCAGCAGCTGGGGACACTCGAACACTGAAGCTTTCTTT.

The chain employs TRBV6-5 and TRBJ1-2; 8 bases map to TRBD1. The V gene end was trimmed by 3 bases and the J gene end by 12 bases; junction bases not matched to a gene: 18. Looked up from germline, CDR1 is MNHEY and CDR2 is SVGAGI. The length of the CDR3 is 16 residues. In DNA form, the CDR3 reads TGTGCCAGCAGTTATTTATCAGGGGGCGCAGGAGGCGGCCACACCTTC. It specifies CASSYLSGGAGGGHTF.

This clone occurred a few times. V gene TRBV11-2 combines with J gene TRBJ1-2; D is perhaps TRBD1 (5 bases). The germline V gene encodes CDR1 SGHAT and CDR2 FQNNGV. V shed 0 bases and J shed 4 bases, with 12 bases lying between them. CDR3 size: 15 residues. For the CDR3, the DNA is TGTGCCAGCAGCTTAGATGGGCAGGGCCCCTATGGCTACACCTTC. Encoded protein: CASSLDGQGPYGYTF.

This clone was detected a few times. The gene calls are TRBV10-3 and TRBJ2-6; possible D gene TRBD1, 6 bases. CDR1 is ENHRY, CDR2 SYGVKD, per germline. The germline V and J ends were trimmed by 6 bases and 4 bases, with 10 bases remaining between them. This CDR3 is 14 amino acids long. The CDR3 DNA reads as TGTGCCATCAGACAGGGTTCAGGGGCCAACGTCCTGACTTTC. Translated: CAIRQGSGANVLTF.

The CDR3 sequence: CASSVLEGGEAFF. The CDR3 nucleotides are TGCGCCAGCAGTGTTTTGGAGGGCGGGGAAGCTTTCTTT. V is TRBV10-2 and J is TRBJ1-1; D unclear. Germline-derived CDR1 and CDR2 are WSHSY and SAAADI. V was cut by 4 bases and J by 8 bases, with 14 bases left in between. This CDR3 contains 13 residues.